This T cell receptor beta chain was found in a study of CD8 T cells in Susac syndrome. Broader study findings: TEMRA cells and active patients showed peak Susac CD8+ clonal expansion.

Definite or probable Susac syndrome was diagnosed using recently defined diagnostic criteria. Trimming stripped 0 bases from V and 7 bases from J, with 13 bases between. This CDR3 comprises 15 residues. In germline, CDR1 is MGHRA, CDR2 YSYEKL. An input of roughly 0.5 to 1 ug of RNA was subjected to reverse transcription using random hexamers. Each CDR3 protein is one row after TCRdb ran MiXCR on the immunoSEQ multiplex PCR reads. The sample has approximately 94,000 distinct CDR3 sequences; approximately 95% are singletons. This clonotype appeared a few times. Its antigen is undetermined. Sequencing was carried out using CD8+ T cells from PBMCs. The chain combines TRBV4-1 with TRBJ1-5; weak D call: TRBD1 (6 bases). This TCR derives from a human donor with Susac syndrome. CDR3 in amino acids: CASSQDRGTGQPQHF. CDR3 nucleotides: TGCGCCAGCAGCCAAGATAGGGGGACGGGACAGCCCCAGCATTTT.